Included here is one T cell receptor beta chain sequence, with context. No antigen is known for it. The data are from a study of OX40 agonist ivuxolimab in advanced cancers. Study context: Every patient in dose escalation had hepatocellular carcinoma, melanoma, renal cell or head and neck cancer.

CDR1 SGHTA and CDR2 FQGNSA come from the germline V gene. V shed 4 bases and J shed 7 bases, with 17 bases lying between them. The CDR3 sequence is 16 residues long. The study, taken as a whole, reports: Blood T cells, both CD4+ and CD8+, expanded clonally by week 6 at 0.1 to 3.0 mg/kg. Expanded peripheral T-cell antigen specificity went undetermined.

Measured with immunoSEQ multiplex PCR; TCRdb has only the in-frame clones, and not every one. The table records approximately 59,000 clones, approximately 91% of them present only once. This rearrangement joins TRBV7-2 to TRBJ1-6; D might be TRBD1 (5 bases). The TCR comes from an adult with an advanced solid tumor such as melanoma, head and neck, liver or kidney cancer. The material sequenced was CD4+ or CD8+ T cells sorted from blood, taken in a trial of the OX40 agonist ivuxolimab. The CDR3 is CASSSGMGRLNSPLHF. The DNA for the CDR3 is TGTGCCAGCAGCTCGGGGATGGGACGGCTAAATTCACCCCTCCACTTT.